These 9 T cell receptor beta chains were all obtained from the same sample, sequenced in a study of long-term antiretroviral therapy in people with HIV. The assay used was immunoSEQ (version v3.0), run at survey level. Sequencing used immunoSEQ multiplex PCR; TCRdb keeps in-frame clones, though not all of them. The sample consists of roughly 24,000 clones, approximately 81% of them appearing once. The sequencing here drew on unsorted PBMCs, taken around 5 years after starting antiretroviral therapy. The origin of the receptors is a man in his forties with HIV.

This chain joins TRBV6-1 and TRBJ2-7; tentatively, D is TRBD1 (5 bases). Per germline, CDR1 MNHNS and CDR2 SASEGT. V was cut by 5 bases and J by 2 bases, with 16 bases left in between. The CDR3 is 15 amino acids. The CDR3: CASSSWGQGTYEQYF. Here the CDR3 DNA reads TGTGCCAGCAGTTCCTGGGGCCAGGGAACCTACGAGCAGTACTTC.

There are a few counts of this clone. The chain uses TRBV4-1 and TRBJ1-5, with D unresolved. This CDR3 is built from 15 residues. The germline V gene encodes CDR1 MGHRA and CDR2 YSYEKL. Trimming shortened V by 1 base and J by 3 bases, and 10 bases separated the two germline ends. The CDR3 nucleotides read TGCGCCAGCAGCCAAGTTGGGCAGCCCAATCAGCCCCAGCATTTT. Protein product: CASSQVGQPNQPQHF.

J is TRBJ2-1 and V is TRBV28, with D possibly called TRBD1 or TRBD2 (5 bases each). The CDR3 has 16 amino acids. Germline-derived CDR1 and CDR2 are MDHEN and SYDVKM. Trimming took off 5 bases at V and 4 bases at J, with 18 bases between the two ends. The CDR3 DNA reads TGTGCCAGCAGTCCAAACGGGGCCCGTACGTACAATGAGCAGTTCTTC. It yields the protein CASSPNGARTYNEQFF.

The chain couples TRBV6-1 to TRBJ1-2, with D perhaps matching TRBD1 (5 bases). Trimming shortened V by 4 bases and J by 8 bases, and 20 bases separated the two germline ends. The CDR3 has 15 residues. Germline assignment: CDR1 MNHNS and CDR2 SASEGT. The CDR3 sequence: CASSALTVSLGGYTF. The CDR3 DNA is TGTGCCAGCAGTGCGCTGACAGTGTCCTTAGGGGGCTACACCTTC.

The chain recombines TRBV10-3 with TRBJ2-3, with D unclear. This CDR3 spans 17 amino acids. The germline V gene has CDR1 ENHRY and CDR2 SYGVKD. Deletions cut 4 bases from V and 1 base from J, with 18 bases between. CDR3 sequence reads: CAISGPPRPSGTDTQYF. The CDR3, as DNA: TGTGCCATCAGTGGACCCCCTCGCCCTTCGGGCACAGATACGCAGTATTTT.

The chain has TRBV5-6 and TRBJ2-7; D is unresolved. This CDR3 has 14 residues. The V and J ends lost 1 base and 4 bases respectively, with 12 bases between them. Germline V lookup: CDR1 SGHDT, CDR2 YYEEEE. The CDR3 sequence is CASSLSSLKYEQYF. In nucleotides, the CDR3 is TGTGCCAGCAGCTTGAGCTCTCTTAAGTACGAGCAGTACTTC.

The chain joins TRBV7-3 to TRBJ2-3, with unresolved D. CDR3 length: 13 amino acids. V lost 2 bases to trimming and J lost 1 base, with 4 bases between them. In germline, CDR1 is SGHTA, CDR2 FQGTGA. The CDR3 region is CASSLLGTDTQYF. The CDR3 nucleotides read TGTGCCAGCAGCTTACTCGGCACAGATACGCAGTATTTT.

This clone was seen a single time. This chain joins TRBV25-1 and TRBJ1-1; D remains unclear. CDR3 length equals 14 residues. CDR1 is MGHDK, CDR2 SYGVNS, per germline. V gave up 8 bases and J gave up 2 bases, with 15 bases separating them. CDR3 sequence: CASAMTGPNTEAFF. The CDR3 DNA sequence: TGTGCCAGCGCCATGACCGGCCCCAACACTGAAGCTTTCTTT.

The CDR3 sequence: CASSLRGALGTEAFF. In nucleotides, the CDR3 is TGTGCCAGCAGTTTACGGGGGGCCCTGGGCACTGAAGCTTTCTTT. V usage is TRBV28 and J usage is TRBJ1-1, with D possibly being TRBD1 (6 bases). V dropped 2 bases and J dropped 4 bases, with 14 bases sitting between them. Germline CDR1 and CDR2: MDHEN and SYDVKM. The CDR3 sequence is 15 residues long.